This TCR beta chain is from a study of OX40 agonist ivuxolimab in advanced cancers. Findings and caveats of the study: Also present in some nonresponders was a low level of normalized T-cell clonal expansion. By week 6 at 0.1 to 3.0 mg/kg, blood CD4+ and CD8+ T cells had expanded clonally. The mean number of expanded clones was higher in CD8+ T cells than in CD4+.

The repertoire was sequenced with immunoSEQ multiplex PCR; TCRdb's copy has only in-frame clones and lacks some. The repertoire holds over 100,000 clones, with around 93% as singletons. The CDR3 has 16 residues. Trimming took 2 bases from V and 0 from J, leaving 11 bases between them. Germline values: CDR1 MNHEY, CDR2 SMNVEV (reference sequence). A remark on this clone: Its antigen remains unidentified.

This receptor was identified in an adult with an advanced solid tumor such as melanoma, head and neck, liver or kidney cancer. Sequenced material: CD4+ or CD8+ T cells sorted from blood, taken in a trial of the OX40 agonist ivuxolimab. The chain uses TRBV27 and TRBJ2-4; the D call may be TRBD1 or TRBD2 (6 bases each). DNA for the CDR3: TGTGCCAGCAGTTTAGGGGGGCGGACAGCCAAAAACATTCAGTACTTC. This gives the protein CASSLGGRTAKNIQYF.